This T cell receptor (beta chain) is drawn from a study of beta chain features in type 1 diabetes. For the study at large: Patients did not differ from healthy donors in age, gender or cell yield. The study examined 107,917,701 sorted cells across all samples.

Study-wide findings and caveats: Patients' naive, central memory and regulatory TCRB repertoires appeared more alike than those of healthy donors.

This clone came up a few times. The antigen is unknown. Germline V CDR1 and CDR2: SQVTM, ANQGSEA. V was cut by 4 bases and J by 0 bases, with 7 bases left in between. This CDR3 comprises 13 residues. TCRB transcripts that were expressed got sequenced, as all of the isolated RNA had been reverse transcribed. Some clones are missing from TCRdb's copy, which holds only in-frame ones; the method was immunoSEQ multiplex PCR. This sample has about 250,000 clones, with around 14% found just once. The chain is built from TRBV29-1 and TRBJ1-3; D remains unclear. This TCR was sampled from a woman aged 40 to 49 in good health. The sequenced sample consisted of naive CD4+ T cells from blood. In DNA, the CDR3 is TGCAGCGTTGCCGTCAGCTCTGGAAACACCATATATTTT. Its protein product is CSVAVSSGNTIYF.